The 27 T cell receptor beta chains below come from one sample, sequenced in a study of response to subunit inactivated influenza vaccine. TCRdb re-called the RT-PCR reads with MiXCR, one entry per CDR3 protein. The sample includes 500,000 to 550,000 distinct CDR3 sequences, 6% to 9% seen only once; the top ten take 10% to 15%. The specimen comprised PBMCs from blood, sampled approximately 25 months after vaccination. These TCRs come from a man aged 50 to 75 who received an inactivated influenza vaccine.

This chain joins TRBV10-3 and TRBJ1-1; D perhaps matches TRBD1 (5 bases). Trimming pared 4 bases from V and 4 bases from J, leaving 10 bases between. Germline V gene data show CDR1 as ENHRY and CDR2 as SYGVKD. This CDR3 spans 13 amino acids. Written as DNA, the CDR3 is TGTGCCATCAGTGGGGACCGAGCCACTGAAGCTTTCTTT. Translated, it gives CAISGDRATEAFF.

This clonotype was detected a few times. This rearrangement joins TRBV7-3 to TRBJ2-1; D possibly corresponds to TRBD2 (5 bases). Per germline, CDR1 SGHTA and CDR2 FQGTGA. The CDR3 spans 16 residues. Trimming left V 5 bases short and J 2 bases short, with 16 bases between. The CDR3 region is CASSKAGNPTYNEQFF. For the CDR3, the DNA is TGTGCCAGCAGCAAGGCGGGTAACCCTACCTACAATGAGCAGTTCTTC.

A few counts support this clonotype. The V call is TRBV20-1, the J call TRBJ2-7, with 8 bases lining up with TRBD2. Losses at the gene ends were 6 bases for V and 2 bases for J; bases not matched to a gene: 6. CDR1 DFQATT and CDR2 SNEGSKA come from the germline V gene (reference sequence). The CDR3 is made up of 13 amino acids. In DNA, the CDR3 is TGCAGTGCCCAGGGACTAGGGGCCTACGAGCAGTACTTC. Protein product: CSAQGLGAYEQYF.

This clonotype was counted at least ten times. The CDR3, as DNA: TGTGCCAGCAGTACCGACAGAGATAATTCACCCCTCCACTTT. Translated, it gives CASSTDRDNSPLHF. V gene TRBV12-3 or TRBV12-4 combines with J gene TRBJ1-6; possibly TRBD1 for D (5 bases). V was cut by 5 bases and J by 5 bases, with 10 bases left in between. This CDR3 region has 14 residues.

About this clonotype: Just one base apart from a much larger clone, this may be a read error. This chain links TRBV27 with TRBJ2-3, with a possible D match to TRBD2 (6 bases). Germline CDR1 MNHEY, CDR2 SMNVEV (reference sequence). V shed 3 bases and J shed 5 bases, with 9 bases lying between them. The CDR3 is made up of 13 amino acids. The chain's CDR3 is CASSLLAVDTQYF. The CDR3, as DNA: TGTGCCAGCAGTTTGTTAGCGGTAGATACGCAGTATTTT.

This clonotype was recorded at least ten times. The genes are TRBV29-1 and TRBJ1-2; 7 bases map to TRBD1. CDR3 length equals 12 residues. CDR1 and CDR2 (germline): SQVTM, ANQGSEA. The trim removed 6 bases at V and 4 bases at J, leaving 5 bases unmatched. CDR3 region: CSVVRDSYGYTF. CDR3 bases: TGCAGCGTCGTCCGGGACAGCTATGGCTACACCTTC.

This clonotype was found a few times. The chain links TRBV7-2 to TRBJ1-4, with unresolved D. CDR1 is SGHTA and CDR2 is FQGNSA in the germline V gene. There are 15 residues in the CDR3. V lost 1 base and J 5 bases, leaving 11 bases between the germline ends. The CDR3 is CASSLVGGENEKLFF. The CDR3 bases are TGTGCCAGCAGCTTAGTAGGCGGAGAGAATGAAAAACTGTTTTTT. Drawing the rest from reference TRBV7-2 and TRBJ1-4, the complete variable domain is GAGVSQSPSNKVTEKGKDVELRCDPISGHTALYWYRQSLGQGLEFLIYFQGNSAPDKSGLPSDRFSAERTGGSVSTLTIQRTQQEDSAVYLCASSLVGGENEKLFFGSGTQLSVL.

There are many counts of this clonotype. The chain recombines TRBV7-2 with TRBJ2-5; D gene uncertain. V was trimmed by 7 bases and J by 0 bases, leaving 12 bases between them. The CDR3 is made up of 14 amino acids. In germline, CDR1 is SGHTA, CDR2 FQGNSA. The CDR3 reads CASTQRTYQETQYF. The CDR3, as DNA: TGTGCCAGCACCCAGAGGACGTACCAAGAGACCCAGTACTTC. The full variable domain, with the rest looked up from reference TRBV7-2 and TRBJ2-5, is GAGVSQSPSNKVTEKGKDVELRCDPISGHTALYWYRQSLGQGLEFLIYFQGNSAPDKSGLPSDRFSAERTGGSVSTLTIQRTQQEDSAVYLCASTQRTYQETQYFGPGTRLLVL.

This clonotype appeared a few times. The chain couples TRBV20-1 to TRBJ1-2, with D maybe TRBD1 (5 bases). The CDR3 extends over 12 amino acids. V was pared by 2 bases and J by 5 bases, with 9 bases between. Germline values: CDR1 DFQATT, CDR2 SNEGSKA (reference sequence). The CDR3 DNA reads TGCAGTGCTAGAAACCAGGGATATGGCTACACCTTC. The encoded protein is CSARNQGYGYTF.

This chain uses TRBV12-3 or TRBV12-4 with TRBJ2-7; D might be TRBD2 (5 bases). Trimming stripped 2 bases from V and 4 bases from J, with 12 bases between. The length of the CDR3 is 14 residues. CDR3 bases: TGTGCCAGCAGTTTAAATCACGGAGGTTACGAGCAGTACTTC. Translating gives CASSLNHGGYEQYF.

The chain is built from TRBV7-9 and TRBJ2-7, with 11 bases lining up with TRBD2. Germline trimming cut 5 bases from V and 4 bases from J; bases unmatched to any gene: 4. The CDR3 consists of 14 residues. The germline gives CDR1 SEHNR, CDR2 FQNEAQ (reference sequence). The CDR3 DNA reads TGTGCCAGCAGCGTTAGCGGGGGGGAGTACGAGCAGTACTTC. Translation: CASSVSGGEYEQYF.

This clonotype was seen at least ten times. The chain joins TRBV6-1 to TRBJ2-1; D possibly matches TRBD1 or TRBD2 (7 bases each). Deletions cut 6 bases from V and 1 base from J, with 16 bases between. CDR1 and CDR2 (germline): MNHNS, SASEGT. CDR3 length: 16 amino acids. The CDR3 nucleotides read TGTGCCAGCAGCCCCAGGGGGGGGCTGTCCTACAATGAGCAGTTCTTC. This sequence encodes CASSPRGGLSYNEQFF.

This clonotype was counted between two and nine times. Germline and junction disagree at one end, which may indicate a read error. The rearrangement links TRBV7-8 to TRBJ2-7; 9 nucleotides line up with TRBD2. This CDR3 is built from 14 residues. Germline-derived CDR1 and CDR2 are SGHVS and FQNEAQ. CDR3 loop: CATLGVAGDYGQYF. The CDR3 DNA reads as TGTGCCACCTTAGGAGTAGCGGGAGACTACGGGCAGTACTTC.

The rearrangement joins TRBV10-3 to TRBJ2-3, with a tentative D call TRBD1 (6 bases). Trimming removed 2 bases from V and 1 base from J, with 13 bases in between. Germline V gene lookup returns CDR1 ENHRY and CDR2 SYGVKD. The CDR3 has 16 residues. CDR3 nucleotide sequence: TGTGCCATCAGTGAGACAGGGACGTGGGGCACAGATACGCAGTATTTT. Translating it yields CAISETGTWGTDTQYF.

This clonotype was counted only a few times. The rearrangement uses TRBV5-4 and TRBJ2-2; the match to TRBD2 covers 8 bases. J was trimmed by 4 bases and V by 0 bases; bases with no gene match: 14. The CDR3 runs to 19 residues. CDR1 and CDR2 from the germline V gene are SGHNT and YYREEE (reference sequence). As DNA, the CDR3 is TGTGCCAGCAGCTTGGCCTTTTTTGCCAGCGGGAGTCGCACCGGGGAGCTGTTTTTT. Translated, it gives CASSLAFFASGSRTGELFF. Filled out from reference TRBV5-4 and TRBJ2-2, the complete variable domain reads ETGVTQSPTHLIKTRGQQVTLRCSSQSGHNTVSWYQQALGQGPQFIFQYYREEENGRGNFPPRFSGLQFPNYSSELNVNALELDDSALYLCASSLAFFASGSRTGELFFGEGSRLTVL.

This clonotype has at least ten counts. CDR3 bases: TGTGCCAGCAGCTCTCGACAGCATTACGAGCAGTACTTC. Protein sequence: CASSSRQHYEQYF. V is TRBV7-2 and J is TRBJ2-7; D perhaps matches TRBD1 (5 bases). V lost 4 bases, J lost 4 bases, and 11 bases lay in between. The CDR3 sequence is 13 residues long. Germline CDR1 SGHTA, CDR2 FQGNSA.

The V call is TRBV28, the J call TRBJ1-1, with 7 positions matching TRBD1. This CDR3 is 14 amino acids long. Unmatched junction bases numbered 6, after V lost 6 bases and J lost 2 bases. Per germline, CDR1 MDHEN and CDR2 SYDVKM. The CDR3 spells CASRGGTANTEAFF. In DNA form, the CDR3 reads TGTGCCAGCAGGGGGGGGACAGCCAACACTGAAGCTTTCTTT.

CDR3 amino acids: CASRVPRTRPNYNEQFF. The CDR3 nucleotides are TGTGCCAGCAGAGTTCCCCGGACTAGACCCAACTACAATGAGCAGTTCTTC. This chain uses TRBV6-2 or TRBV6-3 with TRBJ2-1; TRBD2 matches 7 bases. Germline V CDR1 and CDR2: MNHEY, SVGEGT. The CDR3 contains 17 residues. V lost 6 bases to trimming and J lost 3 bases; unmatched junction nucleotides: 14.

This clonotype has at least ten counts. CDR3 DNA: TGCGCCAGCAGCCCTTTAGCGGGGGGATACACAGATACGCAGTATTTT. This codes for CASSPLAGGYTDTQYF. The rearrangement links TRBV5-1 to TRBJ2-3; 10 nucleotides agree with TRBD2. Germline V gene data show CDR1 as SGHRS and CDR2 as YFSETQ. After removal of 4 bases from V and 2 bases from J, the junction contained 7 bases not matched to a gene. The CDR3 length is 16 residues.

The V and J genes are TRBV20-1 and TRBJ2-7; D unclear. This CDR3 contains 12 residues. V lost 3 bases and J lost 2, with 8 bases in between. Germline values: CDR1 DFQATT, CDR2 SNEGSKA (reference sequence). The CDR3 reads CSASEETYEQYF. The CDR3 bases are TGCAGTGCTAGTGAGGAGACCTACGAGCAGTACTTC.

This clonotype was seen many times. V usage is TRBV20-1 and J usage is TRBJ1-6; D is unresolved. CDR1 and CDR2 from the germline V gene are DFQATT and SNEGSKA (reference sequence). The CDR3 extends over 13 amino acids. V lost 1 base to trimming and J lost 8 bases, with 9 bases between them. CDR3 protein: CSARGYRDSPLHF. The CDR3, as DNA: TGCAGTGCTAGAGGGTACAGAGATTCACCCCTCCACTTT.

Only a few counts were recorded for this clonotype. The chain joins TRBV7-2 to TRBJ2-1; 8 bases are a match to TRBD2. The germline CDR1 and CDR2 sequences are SGHTA and FQGNSA. J was trimmed by 5 bases and V by 8 bases; bases with no gene match: 14. The CDR3 loop spans 16 amino acids. DNA for the CDR3: TGTGCCAGCGACTCGGGGGGGTGGGTGGATCACAATGAGCAGTTCTTC. Translated, it gives CASDSGGWVDHNEQFF.

This clonotype was found a few times. This sequence joins TRBV20-1 and TRBJ1-2; maybe TRBD1 (5 bases). The V gene lost 0 bases and the J gene lost 2 bases, with 13 bases spanning the gap. This CDR3 comprises 15 residues. CDR1 and CDR2 (germline): DFQATT, SNEGSKA (reference sequence). CDR3 nucleotides: TGCAGTGCTAGAGATCATGGGGGAAGGAACTATGGCTACACCTTC. Amino acid sequence: CSARDHGGRNYGYTF.

Here the CDR3 DNA reads TGCAGTGCTAGACCGACAGGGGACACTGAAGCTTTCTTT. It is translated as CSARPTGDTEAFF. This chain joins TRBV20-1 and TRBJ1-1, with 8 nucleotides matching TRBD1. The CDR3 has 13 amino acids. Germline V gene lookup returns CDR1 DFQATT and CDR2 SNEGSKA (reference sequence). The ends lost 2 bases at V and 3 bases at J; junction bases unmatched: 2.

The chain links TRBV23-1 to TRBJ1-4; 8 bases map to TRBD1. TRBV23-1 is noted as an ORF with a role that remains uncertain. The CDR3 is 18 amino acids. The J segment lost 0 bases and the V segment lost 0 bases, leaving 6 bases of the junction unmatched. The CDR3 spells CASSQSRDRSPTNEKLFF. The CDR3 DNA reads TGCGCCAGCAGTCAATCGAGGGACAGGAGCCCAACTAATGAAAAACTGTTTTTT.

This chain connects TRBV7-9 to TRBJ1-1; TRBD1 matches 7 bases. V was clipped by 5 bases and J by 4 bases; unmatched bases: 7. The CDR3 runs to 14 residues. Per the germline V gene, CDR1 is SEHNR and CDR2 is FQNEAQ (reference sequence). CDR3 nucleotide sequence: TGTGCCAGCAGCCCGTGGACAGGACCCACTGAAGCTTTCTTT. The encoded protein is CASSPWTGPTEAFF. Supplemented by reference TRBV7-9 and TRBJ1-1, the full variable domain reads DTGVSQNPRHKITKRGQNVTFRCDPISEHNRLYWYRQTLGQGPEFLTYFQNEAQLEKSRLLSDRFSAERPKGSFSTLEIQRTEQGDSAMYLCASSPWTGPTEAFFGQGTRLTVV.

The J gene is TRBJ2-2, the V gene TRBV11-1, with 11 bases aligning to TRBD2. Unmatched junction bases numbered 3, after V lost 3 bases and J lost 6 bases. This CDR3 comprises 15 residues. From germline, CDR1 is SGHAT and CDR2 FQDESV (reference sequence). CDR3 loop: CASSFTSGRPGELFF. The DNA of the CDR3 is TGTGCCAGCAGCTTTACTAGCGGGAGACCCGGGGAGCTGTTTTTT.